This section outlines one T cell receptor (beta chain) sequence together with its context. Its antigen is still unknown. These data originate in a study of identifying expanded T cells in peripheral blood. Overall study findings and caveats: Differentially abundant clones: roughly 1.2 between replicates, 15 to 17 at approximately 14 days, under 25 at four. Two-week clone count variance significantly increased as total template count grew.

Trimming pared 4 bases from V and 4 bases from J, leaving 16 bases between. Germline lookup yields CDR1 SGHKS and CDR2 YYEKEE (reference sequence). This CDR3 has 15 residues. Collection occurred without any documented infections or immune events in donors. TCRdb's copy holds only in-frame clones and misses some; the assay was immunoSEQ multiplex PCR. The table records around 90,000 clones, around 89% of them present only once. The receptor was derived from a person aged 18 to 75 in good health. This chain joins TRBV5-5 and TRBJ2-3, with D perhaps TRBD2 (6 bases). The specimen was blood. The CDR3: CASSPYYGGADTQYF. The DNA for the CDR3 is TGTGCCAGCAGCCCGTATTACGGGGGTGCAGATACGCAGTATTTT.